The rows below give T cell receptor beta chains drawn from one sample of a study of tumor-infiltrating lymphocytes in primary liver carcinoma. In TCRdb, the multiplex PCR reads were re-called with MiXCR into one record per CDR3 protein. The sample lists about 310,000 distinct CDR3 sequences; approximately 60% were seen once. The specimen sequenced was peripheral blood. The receptors were sampled from a man aged 35 to 55 with primary liver carcinoma and hepatitis B virus infection. CDR3s include the opening cysteine and the closing phenylalanine or tryptophan. D genes are given only for firm matches. Only some rows state a clone size, as once, few, many or a class for expanded clones.

j_gene,d_gene,v_gene,abundance,CDR3nt,CDR3aa
TRBJ2-5,TRBD2,TRBV11-2,NA,TGTGCCAACAGCCCCTTAGGTAGCGGGAGTTCAGAGACTCAGTACTTC,CANSPLGSGSSETQYF
TRBJ2-3,NA,TRBV4-1,NA,TGCGCCAGCAGCCAAGTCCGCGCGGGAATGCCTGTCAGGAAAGATACGCAGTATTTT,CASSQVRAGMPVRKDTQYF
TRBJ2-1,TRBD2,TRBV6-2/TRBV6-3,NA,TGTGTCAGCAGTCTCAGCGGGAGCGATGGTGAGCAATTCTTC,CVSSLSGSDGEQFF
TRBJ2-6,TRBD1,TRBV5-1,few,TGCGCCAGCAGCTACAGGGGGACTGGGGCCAACGTCCTGACATTC,CASSYRGTGANVLTF
TRBJ2-1,TRBD2,TRBV30,NA,TGTGCCTGGAGCCCACCTCCGGAACTAGCGGGAGGGGAGCAGTTCTTC,CAWSPPPELAGGEQFF
TRBJ2-7,NA,TRBV4-3,many,TGCGCCAGCAGCCAAGAAGGGAGGAACGAGCAGTACTTC,CASSQEGRNEQYF
TRBJ1-1,NA,TRBV6-1,many,TGTGCCAGCCAACAGAAGCTGAACACTGAAGCTTTCTTT,CASQQKLNTEAFF
TRBJ2-5,TRBD2,TRBV7-7,NA,TGTGCCAGAGGACTAGCGGGAGGACGGTACCAAGAGACCCAGAACTTC,CARGLAGGRYQETQNF
TRBJ2-3,NA,TRBV29-1,once,TGCAGGGCCGCCGCGCAGTCGACAGATACGCAGTATTTT,CRAAAQSTDTQYF
TRBJ2-2,NA,TRBV4-2,NA,TGTGTCAGCAGCCAAGAAAGTCAATTCACCGGGGAGCTGTTTTTT,CVSSQESQFTGELFF
TRBJ2-1,NA,TRBV7-9,few,TGTGCCAGCAGCTTAATATCCAGGGTCAATGAGCAGTTCTTC,CASSLISRVNEQFF
TRBJ1-4,NA,TRBV5-1,once,TGTACCAGCAGTCGCGACAGACCGACGAATGAAAAACTGTTTTTT,CTSSRDRPTNEKLFF
TRBJ2-7,TRBD1,TRBV11-1,NA,TGTGCCAACGGGACAGACTACGAGCAATACTTC,CANGTDYEQYF
TRBJ2-7,TRBD2,TRBV11-1,NA,TGTGCCAGTAGATTCGTGACCCCCGGGGGGTACGAGCAGTACTTC,CASRFVTPGGYEQYF
TRBJ2-5,NA,TRBV7-9,few,TGTGCCAGCAGCAAAGGGGACCGACCGTCCCAGTACTTC,CASSKGDRPSQYF
TRBJ2-3,NA,TRBV12-3/TRBV12-4,many,TGTGCCAGCAGTTTATCGGGGGCAGGAGATACGCAGTATTTT,CASSLSGAGDTQYF
TRBJ2-7,NA,TRBV11-1,few,TGTGCCAGCAAGAGGGCCTACGAACAGTACTTC,CASKRAYEQYF
TRBJ2-3,NA,TRBV4-3,NA,TGCGCCAGCAGCCAGGGGGGTGTATCAGATACGCAGTATTTT,CASSQGGVSDTQYF
TRBJ2-4,NA,TRBV28,NA,TGTGTCAGCAGTTCAACGGACAGCTACAAAAACATTCAGTACTTC,CVSSSTDSYKNIQYF
TRBJ1-1,NA,TRBV9,NA,TGTGCCAGCAGCGTACAGACTGAAGCTTTCTTT,CASSVQTEAFF
TRBJ2-7,NA,TRBV24-1,many,TGTGCCACCAGCAACGCGGCCTCCTACGAGCAGTACTTC,CATSNAASYEQYF
TRBJ2-3,TRBD1,TRBV7-3,NA,TGTGCCAGCAGCCATGAGGGGGCGAGCCCACACACAGATACGCAGTATTTT,CASSHEGASPHTDTQYF
TRBJ2-5,NA,TRBV5-5,medium-sized,TGTGCCAGCAGCTTGGGTACAGAGACCCAGTACTTC,CASSLGTETQYF
TRBJ2-3,NA,TRBV6-1,NA,TGTGCCAGCAATGGTCGGACACCCACAGATACGCAGTATTTT,CASNGRTPTDTQYF
TRBJ1-2,NA,TRBV28,once,TGTCCCCACAGCGCCGACAGCGACTATGGCTACACCTTC,CPHSADSDYGYTF
TRBJ2-4,TRBD1,TRBV6-5,many,TGTGCCAGCAGTTACTCAGCACCCCTAGGGGGCAGAAACATTCAGTACTTC,CASSYSAPLGGRNIQYF
TRBJ2-3,TRBD1,TRBV10-3,NA,TGTGCCGTATCCGGGACAGGGGGCACGGATACGCAGTGTTTT,CAVSGTGGTDTQCF
TRBJ2-5,NA,TRBV11-2,NA,TGTGCCGGCAATTCGATCAGGTCCGGGTTCACTGAGGGGGCCCAGTACTTC,CAGNSIRSGFTEGAQYF
TRBJ2-2,NA,TRBV6-6,NA,TGTGTCAGCACCATCATCGAGCCCGGGGAGCTGTTTTTT,CVSTIIEPGELFF
TRBJ1-2,NA,TRBV28,NA,TGTGCCAGCGGGCAGGGGTGGTATAGCTACACCTTC,CASGQGWYSYTF
TRBJ2-2,TRBD2,TRBV6-2/TRBV6-3,NA,TGTGCCAGCAGTAATGGACTAGAAATCACCGGGGAGCTGTTTTTT,CASSNGLEITGELFF
TRBJ1-2,NA,TRBV11-2,NA,TGTGCCAGCAGCGCGGGACACATTAACTATGGCTACGCCTTC,CASSAGHINYGYAF
TRBJ2-5,NA,TRBV4-1,once,TGCGCCAGCAGCCATGAACAGGGTAGAGAGACCCAGTACTTC,CASSHEQGRETQYF
TRBJ2-1,TRBD1,TRBV5-5,NA,TGTGCCAGCAGCTCGGACAGGGACAATGAGCAGTTCTTC,CASSSDRDNEQFF
TRBJ2-3,NA,TRBV11-2,few,TGTGCCAGCACCTCGGTAGATACGCAATATTTT,CASTSVDTQYF
TRBJ2-1,NA,TRBV11-1,once,TGTGCCAGCAGCTTAGCGCGGGTGCAGGGCAATGAGCAGTCCTTC,CASSLARVQGNEQSF
TRBJ2-7,NA,TRBV5-6,NA,TGTATCAGCAGCTTGGTAGCGGCCGACGAGCAGTACTTC,CISSLVAADEQYF
TRBJ2-6,NA,TRBV6-5,NA,TGTGCCAGCAGTTACAATACTGGGGCCAACGGCCAGACTTTC,CASSYNTGANGQTF
TRBJ2-3,TRBD2,TRBV10-3,NA,TGTGCCATCAGTGACTGGGGAGCGGGAGGGAGCACAGATACGCAGTATTTT,CAISDWGAGGSTDTQYF
TRBJ2-5,NA,TRBV11-3,NA,TGTGCCCGCAGCATTGCAGAAGAGACCCAGTGCTTC,CARSIAEETQCF
TRBJ2-1,NA,TRBV11-2,NA,TGTGCCAACAGCTTAGATGGGGCACCGTACAATGAGCAGTTCTTC,CANSLDGAPYNEQFF
TRBJ2-3,NA,TRBV29-1,many,TGCAGCGCCATGGGGGGGGCGGGCGCAGATACGCAGTATTTT,CSAMGGAGADTQYF
TRBJ2-3,TRBD1,TRBV5-4,few,TGTGCCAGCAGATCCGGGACAGGGAACCTCTTAGCTACGCAGTATTTT,CASRSGTGNLLATQYF
TRBJ2-3,TRBD2,TRBV5-4,few,TGTGCCAGCAGCCCCGGGAGGATGGGGACAGATACGCAGTATTTT,CASSPGRMGTDTQYF
TRBJ1-1,NA,TRBV12-3/TRBV12-4,few,TGTGCCAGCAGTTTAATTGGGGGGGGGACTGAAGCTTTCTTT,CASSLIGGGTEAFF
TRBJ1-1,NA,TRBV30,NA,TGTGCCTGGAAGGGAAAAGACAGTCCGATGAACACTGAAGCTTTCTTT,CAWKGKDSPMNTEAFF
TRBJ2-2,NA,TRBV11-2,NA,TGTGCCAGCAGCTTAGGGTTGACCGGGGTGCTGTCTTTT,CASSLGLTGVLSF
TRBJ2-1,NA,TRBV12-3/TRBV12-4,NA,TGTGCCCGCAGTTTAACGGAATTTGAGCAGTTCTTC,CARSLTEFEQFF
TRBJ2-7,NA,TRBV28,NA,TGTACCAGCACCGAGAGGGGACACCTGGACGAGCAGTACTTC,CTSTERGHLDEQYF
TRBJ2-1,TRBD2,TRBV11-2,NA,TGTGCCAGCAACATAAGAGCGGGAAGAAGGAATGAGCGGTTCTTC,CASNIRAGRRNERFF